This T cell receptor (beta chain) was identified in a study of T cells in Graves' hyperthyroidism and ophthalmopathy. On the basis of clinical symptoms, serum thyroxine and TRAb, thyroid ultrasound and orbital computed tomography, diagnoses were made. V was pared by 1 base and J by 2 bases, with 5 bases of the junction left unmatched. The CDR3 length is 16 residues. Per the germline V gene, CDR1 is DFQATT and CDR2 is SNEGSKA (reference sequence). RNA transcripts yielded amplified TCR beta CDR3 regions. HTBI primers drove first-round RT-PCR of the TCR CDR3. One entry per CDR3 protein, called by TCRdb with MiXCR from the multiplex PCR reads. The sample comprises fewer than 600,000 distinct CDR3 sequences, 14% of which are singletons, and around 13% rests with the top ten.

This clonotype was sampled from a woman aged 40-49 years with Graves' hyperthyroidism. The rearrangement uses TRBV20-1 and TRBJ2-5, with 12 bases aligning to TRBD2. The specimen was blood. CDR3 coding DNA: TGCAGTGCTAGAGGGCTGCTAGCGGGAGGGCAAGAGACCCAGTACTTC. Protein product: CSARGLLAGGQETQYF.